The next 21 T cell receptor beta chains were all read from a single sample in a study of post-analysis software for immune sequencing data. Study-wide results and limits: Compared with controls, patients had more of five TRBV segments, including TRBV5-6, TRBV5-1 and TRBV20-1.

No antigens are known for them. Libraries were made from TCR beta cDNA, and they carried unique molecular identifiers. TCRdb processed the PCR reads anew with MiXCR; each CDR3 protein has one entry. The sample shows roughly 800,000 distinct CDR3 sequences, 30% of them seen only once. The specimen was blood. Receptors were obtained from a girl between 5 and 17 years old with multiple sclerosis.

Many counts were recorded for this clonotype. This chain uses TRBV20-1 with TRBJ2-1, with D unclear. V was pared by 5 bases and J by 7 bases, with 6 bases between. Germline lookup yields CDR1 DFQATT and CDR2 SNEGSKA (reference sequence). This CDR3 comprises 10 residues. DNA of the CDR3: TGCAGTGCTGAGATGAATGAGCAGTTCTTC. Translating gives CSAEMNEQFF.

J is TRBJ2-1 and V is TRBV10-1; a possible D gene is TRBD1 (6 bases). CDR1 WNHNN and CDR2 SYGVQD come from the germline V gene (reference sequence). Trimming shortened V by 4 bases and J by 10 bases, and 17 bases separated the two germline ends. CDR3 size: 14 residues. The CDR3 DNA is TGCGCCAGCAGTGTTGAACCAGGGGTGGGGGAGCAGTTCTTC. It is translated as CASSVEPGVGEQFF.

The chain employs TRBV10-3 and TRBJ1-1; possible D gene TRBD1, 5 bases. The V gene lost 11 bases and the J gene lost 1 base, with 11 bases spanning the gap. This CDR3 contains 12 residues. Germline V CDR1 and CDR2: ENHRY, SYGVKD. CDR3 DNA sequence: TGTGCCGTACAGGACGGGAACACTGAAGCTTTCTTT. This encodes CAVQDGNTEAFF.

This clonotype turned up a few times. The chain couples TRBV4-3 to TRBJ2-5; D is perhaps TRBD1 (6 bases). Between the trimmed V and J ends, which lost 1 base and 2 bases, there was a span of 17 bases. CDR1 is LGHNA, CDR2 YSLEER, per germline. This CDR3 region has 17 residues. The CDR3 DNA reads TGCGCCAGCAGCCAAGGAGGTGGGGCAGGGGCACAAGAGACCCAGTACTTC. This translates into CASSQGGGAGAQETQYF.

This clonotype was recorded once. The chain carries TRBV7-9 and TRBJ1-1, with 7 bases lining up with TRBD1. V lost 4 bases and J lost 8; bases outside the gene matches: 10. CDR3 length: 14 residues. Germline CDR1 SEHNR, CDR2 FQNEAQ (reference sequence). This CDR3 is CASSSDEGASEAFF. In nucleotides, the CDR3 is TGTGCCAGCAGCTCCGATGAGGGGGCGTCAGAAGCTTTCTTT. The full variable domain, in which reference TRBV7-9 and TRBJ1-1 provide the parts outside the CDR3, is DTGVSQNPRHKITKRGQNVTFRCDPISEHNRLYWYRQTLGQGPEFLTYFQNEAQLEKSRLLSDRFSAERPKGSFSTLEIQRTEQGDSAMYLCASSSDEGASEAFFGQGTRLTVV.

The CDR3 protein is CATSDLDRGTLNEQFF. DNA of the CDR3: TGTGCCACCAGTGACCTAGACAGGGGAACCCTCAATGAGCAGTTCTTC. This sequence joins TRBV24-1 and TRBJ2-1; TRBD1 matches at 8 bases. CDR1 is KGHDR, CDR2 SFDVKD, per germline. Unmatched junction bases numbered 10, after V lost 4 bases and J lost 6 bases. The CDR3 is 16 amino acids.

The V and J genes are TRBV10-3 and TRBJ2-3; D possibly corresponds to TRBD2 (6 bases). Germline lookup yields CDR1 ENHRY and CDR2 SYGVKD. This CDR3 region has 11 residues. Trimming left V 6 bases short and J 8 bases short, with 9 bases between. The CDR3 spells CAISMEGTQYF. CDR3 nucleotides: TGTGCCATCAGCATGGAGGGTACGCAGTATTTT.

The V gene is TRBV20-1, the J gene TRBJ2-1, with unresolved D. Germline V gene data show CDR1 as DFQATT and CDR2 as SNEGSKA (reference sequence). The CDR3 consists of 15 residues. With 0 bases removed from V and 0 bases from J, the gap between germline ends came to 9 bases. CDR3 sequence (DNA): TGCAGTGCTAGAGAGGCCGGGCTCTCCTACAATGAGCAGTTCTTC. It is translated as CSAREAGLSYNEQFF.

This clonotype was counted a few times. This chain uses TRBV7-2 with TRBJ2-7; D remains unclear. This CDR3 region has 15 residues. Germline-derived CDR1 and CDR2 are SGHTA and FQGNSA. Trimming stripped 0 bases from V and 0 bases from J, with 9 bases between. CDR3 DNA sequence: TGTGCCAGCAGCTTAGCTGCCATAATCTCCTACGAGCAGTACTTC. It specifies CASSLAAIISYEQYF.

The rearrangement links TRBV10-3 to TRBJ2-1, with 8 positions matching TRBD1. Germline assignment: CDR1 ENHRY and CDR2 SYGVKD. The CDR3 runs to 18 residues. Germline trimming cut 5 bases from V and 8 bases from J; bases unmatched to any gene: 20. The CDR3 protein is CAISRGRHTGTGADEQFF. In nucleotides, the CDR3 is TGTGCCATCAGTAGGGGGCGCCACACCGGGACAGGAGCTGATGAGCAGTTCTTC.

This rearrangement joins TRBV10-3 to TRBJ1-2, with TRBD1 identical over 7 bases. Losses at the gene ends were 4 bases for V and 1 base for J; bases not matched to a gene: 0. The CDR3 extends over 13 amino acids. Per germline, CDR1 ENHRY and CDR2 SYGVKD. CDR3 in amino acids: CAISGDSNYGYTF. The CDR3 nucleotides are TGTGCCATCAGTGGGGACAGTAACTATGGCTACACCTTC.

Ten or more counts support this clonotype. The V gene is TRBV10-3, the J gene TRBJ1-2, with TRBD1 matching 9 bases. The germline gives CDR1 ENHRY, CDR2 SYGVKD. V shed 6 bases, J shed 3 bases, and the junction held 8 bases outside the gene matches. The CDR3 contains 15 residues. The CDR3 DNA reads TGTGCCATCAGGGACCGGGACAGGGAGGACTATGGCTACACCTTC. It is translated as CAIRDRDREDYGYTF.

The DNA for the CDR3 is TGTGCCAGCAGCTTATCCCAGCGGAGCACAGATACGCAGTATTTT. As protein: CASSLSQRSTDTQYF. The V call is TRBV7-2, the J call TRBJ2-3, with D tentatively TRBD2 (5 bases). Germline loops: CDR1 SGHTA, CDR2 FQGNSA. There are 15 residues in the CDR3. The V and J ends lost 2 bases and 0 bases respectively, with 9 bases between them.

The chain links TRBV4-3 to TRBJ2-6, with 10 bases fitting TRBD1. The CDR3 extends over 15 amino acids. CDR1 is LGHNA and CDR2 is YSLEER in the germline V gene. V lost 5 bases and J lost 3; bases outside the gene matches: 1. The chain's CDR3 is CASSGTGVGANVLTF. The CDR3 nucleotides are TGCGCCAGCAGCGGGACAGGGGTTGGGGCCAACGTCCTGACTTTC.

The chain combines TRBV5-1 with TRBJ2-7, with TRBD1 matching 7 bases. CDR1 and CDR2 from the germline V gene are SGHRS and YFSETQ. V trimming: 4 bases; J trimming: 4 bases; junction bases outside the gene matches: 8. The CDR3 contains 14 residues. The DNA for the CDR3 is TGCGCCAGCAGCGGCCGGGACAGTGGGTACGAGCAGTACTTC. Its translation: CASSGRDSGYEQYF.

The chain joins TRBV27 to TRBJ2-3; 8 bases agree with TRBD1. This CDR3 comprises 15 residues. The V gene end was trimmed by 1 base and the J gene end by 6 bases; junction bases not matched to a gene: 6. Looked up from germline, CDR1 is MNHEY and CDR2 is SMNVEV (reference sequence). CDR3 in DNA: TGTGCCAGCAGTTTATGGCAGGGGGCCCGGGATACGCAGTATTTT. Protein sequence: CASSLWQGARDTQYF.

This clonotype came up many times. This chain links TRBV12-3 or TRBV12-4 with TRBJ2-4; D may be TRBD2 (6 bases). Trimming took off 0 bases at V and 5 bases at J, with 17 bases between the two ends. The CDR3 has 17 amino acids. The CDR3 DNA follows: TGTGCCAGCAGTTTAGCGACAACCCGGCGGGGCGAAAACATTCAGTACTTC. Its protein product is CASSLATTRRGENIQYF.

This clonotype was seen more than once but under ten times. J is TRBJ2-3 and V is TRBV7-8; 10 bases map to TRBD1. Germline V CDR1 and CDR2: SGHVS, FQNEAQ. The V segment lost 5 bases and the J segment 2 bases; nucleotides outside the gene matches: 7. The CDR3 runs 16 residues. CDR3 residues: CASSPRDRGFTDTQYF. CDR3 in DNA: TGTGCCAGCAGCCCCAGGGACAGGGGTTTCACAGATACGCAGTATTTT.

The chain couples TRBV11-3 to TRBJ2-5; tentatively, D is TRBD1 (6 bases). The CDR3 runs to 18 residues. Germline loops: CDR1 SGHNT, CDR2 YENEEA. Trimming pared 5 bases from V and 1 base from J, leaving 23 bases between. This chain's CDR3 is CASSIRGKQGGSQETQYF. DNA of the CDR3: TGTGCCAGCAGCATTAGGGGGAAACAGGGTGGGTCCCAAGAGACCCAGTACTTC.

This clonotype was seen at least ten times. V is TRBV29-1 and J is TRBJ2-1; 8 nucleotides align to TRBD1. The CDR3 is 17 residues long. J lost 7 bases, V lost 0 bases, and 14 bases had no gene match. The germline V gene has CDR1 SQVTM and CDR2 ANQGSEA. As DNA, the CDR3 is TGCAGCGTTGAAGACCCCCTTGGACAGGGCATCGGTAATGAGCAGTTCTTC. This sequence encodes CSVEDPLGQGIGNEQFF.

The rearrangement links TRBV4-1 to TRBJ1-5; tentative D call: TRBD1 (5 bases). Germline V lookup: CDR1 MGHRA, CDR2 YSYEKL. CDR3 length equals 16 residues. Trimming removed 0 bases at V and 0 bases at J, with 9 bases between. The CDR3 DNA reads TGCGCCAGCAGCCAAGATCCAGGGAATAGCAATCAGCCCCAGCATTTT. Translated: CASSQDPGNSNQPQHF.